The sequence of this TCR beta chain was determined in a study of T cells in Graves' hyperthyroidism and ophthalmopathy. Across the study: The initial diagnosis was the point when peripheral blood was collected, ahead of any treatment.

RNA transcripts were the template for amplifying TCR beta CDR3 regions. An initial round of RT-PCR targeting the TCR CDR3 relied on the HTBI primer set. TCRdb independently ran MiXCR on the multiplex PCR reads; one entry per CDR3 protein. This table has fewer than 400,000 distinct CDR3 sequences, approximately 25% appearing once. Germline values: CDR1 SGHTA, CDR2 FQGNSA. The V end lost 1 base, the J end lost 8 bases, and 17 bases lay between the germline ends. The CDR3 consists of 15 residues. The V gene is TRBV7-2, the J gene TRBJ1-2; D is unclear. This sequence originates from a man aged 50 to 59 with Graves' hyperthyroidism. Specimen: blood. CDR3 nucleotides: TGTGCCAGCAGCTTAGAATTGGACCCTATGTCGGGCTACACCTTC. Amino acids: CASSLELDPMSGYTF.